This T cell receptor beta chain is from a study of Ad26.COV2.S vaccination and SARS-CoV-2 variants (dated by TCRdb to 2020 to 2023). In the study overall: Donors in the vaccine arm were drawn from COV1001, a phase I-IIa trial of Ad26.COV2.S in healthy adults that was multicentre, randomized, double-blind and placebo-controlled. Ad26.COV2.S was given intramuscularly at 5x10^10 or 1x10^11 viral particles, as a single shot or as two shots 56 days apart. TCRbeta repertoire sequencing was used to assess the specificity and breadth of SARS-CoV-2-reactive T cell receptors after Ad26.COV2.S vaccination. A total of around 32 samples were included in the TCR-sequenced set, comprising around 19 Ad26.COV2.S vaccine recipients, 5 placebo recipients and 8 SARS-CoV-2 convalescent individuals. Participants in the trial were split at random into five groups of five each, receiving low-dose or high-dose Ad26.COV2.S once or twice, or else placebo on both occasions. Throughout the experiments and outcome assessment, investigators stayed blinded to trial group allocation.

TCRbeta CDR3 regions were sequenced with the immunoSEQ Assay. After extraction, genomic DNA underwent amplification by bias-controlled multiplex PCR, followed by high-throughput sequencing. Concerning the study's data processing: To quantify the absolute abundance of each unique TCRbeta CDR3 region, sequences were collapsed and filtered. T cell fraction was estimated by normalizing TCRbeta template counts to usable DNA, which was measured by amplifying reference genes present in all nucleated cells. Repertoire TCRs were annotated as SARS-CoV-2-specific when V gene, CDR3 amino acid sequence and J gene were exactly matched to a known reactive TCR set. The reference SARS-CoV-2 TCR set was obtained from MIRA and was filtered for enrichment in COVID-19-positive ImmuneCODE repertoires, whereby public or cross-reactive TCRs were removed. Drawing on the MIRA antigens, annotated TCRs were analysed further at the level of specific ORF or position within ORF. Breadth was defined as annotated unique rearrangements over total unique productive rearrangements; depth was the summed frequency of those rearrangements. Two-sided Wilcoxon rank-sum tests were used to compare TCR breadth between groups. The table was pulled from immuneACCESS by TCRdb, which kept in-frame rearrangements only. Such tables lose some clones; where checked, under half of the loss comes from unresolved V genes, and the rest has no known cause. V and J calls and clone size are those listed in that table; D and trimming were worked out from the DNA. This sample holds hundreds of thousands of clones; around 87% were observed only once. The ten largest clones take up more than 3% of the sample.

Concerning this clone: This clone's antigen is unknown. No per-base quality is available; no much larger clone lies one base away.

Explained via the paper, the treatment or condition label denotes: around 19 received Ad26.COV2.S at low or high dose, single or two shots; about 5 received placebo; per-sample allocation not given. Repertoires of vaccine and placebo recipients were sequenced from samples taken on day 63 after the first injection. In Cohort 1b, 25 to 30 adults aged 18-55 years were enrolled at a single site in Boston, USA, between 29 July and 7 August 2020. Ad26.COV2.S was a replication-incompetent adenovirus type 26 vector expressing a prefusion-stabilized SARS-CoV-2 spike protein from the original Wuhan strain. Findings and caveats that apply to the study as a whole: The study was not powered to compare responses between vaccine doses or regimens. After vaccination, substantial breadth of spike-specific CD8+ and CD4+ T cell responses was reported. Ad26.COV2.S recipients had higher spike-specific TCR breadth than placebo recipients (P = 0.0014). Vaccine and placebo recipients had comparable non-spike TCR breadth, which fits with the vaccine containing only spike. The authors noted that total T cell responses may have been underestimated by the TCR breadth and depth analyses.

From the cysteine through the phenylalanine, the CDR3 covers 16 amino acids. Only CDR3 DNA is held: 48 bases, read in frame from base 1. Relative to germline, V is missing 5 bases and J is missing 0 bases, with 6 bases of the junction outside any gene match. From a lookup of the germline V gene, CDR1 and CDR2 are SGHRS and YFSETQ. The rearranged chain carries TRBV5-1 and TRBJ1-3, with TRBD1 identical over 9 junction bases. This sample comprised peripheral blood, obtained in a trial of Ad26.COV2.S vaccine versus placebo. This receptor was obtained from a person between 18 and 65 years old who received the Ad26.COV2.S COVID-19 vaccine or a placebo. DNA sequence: TGCGCCAGCAGTCGGACAGGGGTTAGCTCTGGAAACACCATATATTTT. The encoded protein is CASSRTGVSSGNTIYF. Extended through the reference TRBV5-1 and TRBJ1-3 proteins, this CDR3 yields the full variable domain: KAGVTQTPRYLIKTRGQQVTLSCSPISGHRSVSWYQQTPGQGLQFLFEYFSETQRNKGNFPGRFSGRQFSNSRSEMNVSTLELGDSALYLCASSRTGVSSGNTIYFGEGSWLTVV.